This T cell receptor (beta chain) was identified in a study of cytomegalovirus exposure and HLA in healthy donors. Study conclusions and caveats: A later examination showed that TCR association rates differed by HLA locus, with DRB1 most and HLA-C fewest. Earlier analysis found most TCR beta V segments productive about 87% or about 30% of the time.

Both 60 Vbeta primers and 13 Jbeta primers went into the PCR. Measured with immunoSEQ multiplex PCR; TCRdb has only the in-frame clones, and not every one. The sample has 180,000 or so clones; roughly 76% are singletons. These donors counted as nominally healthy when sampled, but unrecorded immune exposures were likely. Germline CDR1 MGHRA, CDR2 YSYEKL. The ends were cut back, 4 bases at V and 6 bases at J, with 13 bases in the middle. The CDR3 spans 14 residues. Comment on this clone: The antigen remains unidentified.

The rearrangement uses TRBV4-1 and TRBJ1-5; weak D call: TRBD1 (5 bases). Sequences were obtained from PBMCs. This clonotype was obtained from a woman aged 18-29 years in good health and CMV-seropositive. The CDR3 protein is CASSRGRVGQPQHF. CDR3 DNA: TGCGCCAGCAGCCGGGGGAGGGTGGGTCAGCCCCAGCATTTT.